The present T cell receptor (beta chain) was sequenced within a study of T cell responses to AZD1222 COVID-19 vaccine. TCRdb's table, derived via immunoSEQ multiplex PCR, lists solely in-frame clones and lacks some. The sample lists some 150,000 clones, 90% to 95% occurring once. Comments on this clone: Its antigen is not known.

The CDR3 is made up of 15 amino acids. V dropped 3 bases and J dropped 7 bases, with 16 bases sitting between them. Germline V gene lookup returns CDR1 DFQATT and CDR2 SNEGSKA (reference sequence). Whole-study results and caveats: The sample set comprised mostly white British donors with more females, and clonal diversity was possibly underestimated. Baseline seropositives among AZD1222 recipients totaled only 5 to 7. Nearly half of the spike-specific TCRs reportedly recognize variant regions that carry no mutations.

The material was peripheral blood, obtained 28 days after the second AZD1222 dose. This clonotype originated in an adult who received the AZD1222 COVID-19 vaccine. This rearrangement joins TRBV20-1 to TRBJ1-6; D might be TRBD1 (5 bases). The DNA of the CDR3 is TGCAGTGCTAGTCGGCAGGGAGCAATCAATTCACCCCTCCACTTT. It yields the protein CSASRQGAINSPLHF.